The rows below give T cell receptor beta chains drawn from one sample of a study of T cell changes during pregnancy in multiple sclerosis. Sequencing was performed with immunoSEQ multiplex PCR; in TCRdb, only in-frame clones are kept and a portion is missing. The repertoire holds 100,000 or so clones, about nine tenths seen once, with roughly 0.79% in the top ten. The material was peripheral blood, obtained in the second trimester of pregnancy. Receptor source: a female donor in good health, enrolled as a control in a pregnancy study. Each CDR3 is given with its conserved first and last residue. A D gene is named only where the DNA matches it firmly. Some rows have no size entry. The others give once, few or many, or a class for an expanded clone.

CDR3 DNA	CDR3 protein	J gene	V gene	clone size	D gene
TGTGCCAGCAGTCCCCGGGGAGCCTACGAGCAGTACTTC	CASSPRGAYEQYF	TRBJ2-7	TRBV27	.	.
TGTGCCAGCACGGAACGGGAGGGTGAAGATACGCAGTATTTT	CASTEREGEDTQYF	TRBJ2-3	TRBV6-1	.	TRBD2
TGCGCCAGCAGCACTCGGGAATGGGCGATGAACACTGAAGCTTTCTTT	CASSTREWAMNTEAFF	TRBJ1-1	TRBV4-1	once	.
TGTGCCAGCAGCCACAACCCCCGGGACAGATCGTCACCCCTCCACTTT	CASSHNPRDRSSPLHF	TRBJ1-6	TRBV7-2	few	TRBD1
TGTGCCAGCAGTGAGTCCCCCCAGGGGTCGGTCAATGAGCAGTTCTTC	CASSESPQGSVNEQFF	TRBJ2-1	TRBV6-4	.	.
TGCGCCAGCAGCCAAGTGGGGGAGGCCCGATACGAGCAGTACTTC	CASSQVGEARYEQYF	TRBJ2-7	TRBV4-1	.	.
TGTGCCAGCAGTGAAGGGACAGGCGGCACCGGGGAGCTGTTTTTT	CASSEGTGGTGELFF	TRBJ2-2	TRBV6-4	few	TRBD1
TGCGCCAGCAGCACCCCGGGACTAGCGGGGGGTTACAATGAGCAGTTCTTC	CASSTPGLAGGYNEQFF	TRBJ2-1	TRBV5-1	.	TRBD2
TGCGCCAGCAGCATACGACAGGGTTTGGGAAATGAGCAGTTCTTC	CASSIRQGLGNEQFF	TRBJ2-1	TRBV5-1	.	TRBD1
TGCGCCAGCAGCTTGGTTGGGCTAGCGGGACAAGAGACCCAGTACTTC	CASSLVGLAGQETQYF	TRBJ2-5	TRBV5-1	.	TRBD2
TGTGCCAGCAGCGTCGGAGCGGGATTCACAGATACGCAGTATTTT	CASSVGAGFTDTQYF	TRBJ2-3	TRBV9	.	TRBD2
TGTGCCAGCAGTTACTCGGTAGATGGTACTGAAGCTTTCTTT	CASSYSVDGTEAFF	TRBJ1-1	TRBV6-6	.	.
TGTGCCAGCAGTTTGATTAGCTACCCCTCTCTCTACGAGCAGTACTTC	CASSLISYPSLYEQYF	TRBJ2-7	TRBV27	.	.
TGTGCCAGCAGTGGAAACGGGGAGACCCAGTACTTC	CASSGNGETQYF	TRBJ2-5	TRBV2	.	.
TGTGCCAGCAGCCAAGATCCCCGGGGAACCGGGGAGCTGTTTTTT	CASSQDPRGTGELFF	TRBJ2-2	TRBV4-2	once	.
TGTGCTAGTGGTTTGGGACAGGGAATCTCTGGAAACACCATATATTTT	CASGLGQGISGNTIYF	TRBJ1-3	TRBV12-5	.	TRBD1
TGTGCCAGCAGTCGTCGGACAGGGGAGAACACTGAAGCTTTCTTT	CASSRRTGENTEAFF	TRBJ1-1	TRBV6-4	.	TRBD1
TGTGCCAGCAGCCAAGATCTTATCACAGATACGCAGTATTTT	CASSQDLITDTQYF	TRBJ2-3	TRBV4-2	.	.
TGTGCCAGCAGCACCCGACAGGGGGGGAACACTGAAGCTTTCTTT	CASSTRQGGNTEAFF	TRBJ1-1	TRBV7-2	.	TRBD1
TGCGCCAGCAGCTGGGGGGACAGGGGTGGGACTGAAGCTTTCTTT	CASSWGDRGGTEAFF	TRBJ1-1	TRBV5-1	.	TRBD1
TGTGCCAGCAGCCCCCTCGGGGTGGTGGACTACGAGCAGTACTTC	CASSPLGVVDYEQYF	TRBJ2-7	TRBV9	.	.
TGCGCCAGCAGCCTTAAAGGGGCCGGGTCTGAGTATGGCTACACCTTC	CASSLKGAGSEYGYTF	TRBJ1-2	TRBV4-1	.	.
TGTGCCAGCAGCCACATCGTCTGGGCGGGGGATGAGACCCAGTACTTC	CASSHIVWAGDETQYF	TRBJ2-5	TRBV11-3	.	TRBD2
TGTGCCAGCAGCTTTCCCTTCTCTGGAAACACCATATATTTT	CASSFPFSGNTIYF	TRBJ1-3	TRBV5-6	.	.
TGTGCCAGCAGTGTGGCGGGGACGAACACCGGGGAGCTGTTTTTT	CASSVAGTNTGELFF	TRBJ2-2	TRBV2	.	.
TGTGCCAGCAGCCAGCTACAGGCCCCCAACACTGAAGCTTTCTTT	CASSQLQAPNTEAFF	TRBJ1-1	TRBV14	.	.
TGTGCCAGCAGCAGACAGTTTTCTAACACAGATACGCAGTATTTT	CASSRQFSNTDTQYF	TRBJ2-3	TRBV6-1	.	.
TGCGCCAGCAGCTTATCAGGGTACGAGCAGTACTTC	CASSLSGYEQYF	TRBJ2-7	TRBV5-1	.	.
TGCGCCAGCAGCTCTCAGGGGGCTACTAGCACAGATACGCAGTATTTT	CASSSQGATSTDTQYF	TRBJ2-3	TRBV5-1	.	TRBD1
TGTGCCAGCAGCTTAGCGGCTAGCACAGATACGCAGTATTTT	CASSLAASTDTQYF	TRBJ2-3	TRBV7-2	.	.
TGTGCCAGCAGACTGAGTATGAACACTGAAGCTTTCTTT	CASRLSMNTEAFF	TRBJ1-1	TRBV2	.	.
TGTGCCAGCAGTGACGGGGACACAGGGAACACTGAAGCTTTCTTT	CASSDGDTGNTEAFF	TRBJ1-1	TRBV6-1	.	.
TGCGCCAGCAGCTTAGGGACAGGGAGCTCTGGAAACACCATATATTTT	CASSLGTGSSGNTIYF	TRBJ1-3	TRBV5-1	.	TRBD1
TGTGCCAGCTCACCAATGGTACAGGGCTACACCTTC	CASSPMVQGYTF	TRBJ1-2	TRBV18	.	.
TGTGCCAGCAGCTCCAACAGGGGGTACGAGCAGTACTTC	CASSSNRGYEQYF	TRBJ2-7	TRBV7-2	.	TRBD1
TGCGCCAGCAGTGGGGACAGGATATACAATGAGCAGTTCTTC	CASSGDRIYNEQFF	TRBJ2-1	TRBV10-2	.	TRBD1
TGCAGCGTTGGGGCGTTTGGGACTGAAGCTTTCTTT	CSVGAFGTEAFF	TRBJ1-1	TRBV29-1	.	.
TGTGCCAGCAGCCCGTTGGACAACTACGAGCAGTACTTC	CASSPLDNYEQYF	TRBJ2-7	TRBV5-6	.	.
TGTGCCAGCAGTTACCGCAGGCAGGGGGTCCACGAGCAGTACTTC	CASSYRRQGVHEQYF	TRBJ2-7	TRBV6-5	.	TRBD1
TGTGCCAGCAGCCGACCGTCAGAGGGCACCTTC	CASSRPSEGTF	TRBJ1-2	TRBV28	.	.
TGTGCCAGCAGCTCCACAGGGGTCGGCAATCAGCCCCAGCATTTT	CASSSTGVGNQPQHF	TRBJ1-5	TRBV7-2	.	TRBD1
TGTGCCAGCAGCTTCCAGGATTACAATACGCAGTATTTT	CASSFQDYNTQYF	TRBJ2-3	TRBV7-2	few	.
TGTGCCAGCAGCAACAACCCCAAGCGGGGGGTCTATGATACGCAGTATTTT	CASSNNPKRGVYDTQYF	TRBJ2-3	TRBV7-8	once	TRBD2
TGTGCCAGCAGTGGAAGATTGTCGAGGGACATTCAGTACTTC	CASSGRLSRDIQYF	TRBJ2-4	TRBV25-1	.	.
TGTGCCAGCTCTAGACAGGGGACCTATAATTCACCCCTCCACTTT	CASSRQGTYNSPLHF	TRBJ1-6	TRBV27	few	TRBD1
TGTGCCAGCAGCCTCTTGACTAGCTCCAACGAGCAGTACTTC	CASSLLTSSNEQYF	TRBJ2-7	TRBV2	.	TRBD2
TGTGCCAGCAGCTTAGCGCTCGGGGTAAATTCACCCCTCCACTTT	CASSLALGVNSPLHF	TRBJ1-6	TRBV7-2	few	.
TGCGGTCCCCGGGGACAGGGGGCGCGTGAGCAGTACTTC	CGPRGQGAREQYF	TRBJ2-7	TRBV28	.	TRBD1